The clone carrying this TCR beta chain was seen a handful of times. Its matching antigen is unknown. The sample comes from a study of response to subunit inactivated influenza vaccine. General study findings and limits: Authors proposed each seasonal influenza vaccination draws in few new T cells.

TCRdb re-analysed the RT-PCR reads in MiXCR, keeping a single row per CDR3 protein. This table has more than 550,000 distinct CDR3 sequences, about 10% appearing once. The trim removed 5 bases at V and 5 bases at J, leaving 4 bases unmatched. CDR3 length: 13 amino acids. CDR1 and CDR2 from the germline V gene are SGHRS and YFSETQ. The chain combines TRBV5-1 with TRBJ2-4; 7 positions agree with TRBD1. This TCR was sampled from a man over 45 who received an inactivated influenza vaccine. The sequencing used PBMCs from blood, collected on the day of vaccination. Written as DNA, the CDR3 is TGCGCCAGCAGAAGGACAGGACAAAACATTCAGTACTTC. Amino acids: CASRRTGQNIQYF.